The 21 T cell receptor beta chains presented below share a single source sample, sequenced in a study of beta chain features in type 1 diabetes. Whole-study findings and limits: In every one of the four CD4+ subsets, TCRB CDR3s were moderately but significantly shorter in Type 1 diabetes patients.

The antigens these receptors bind are not known. The authors reverse transcribed all of the isolated RNA, so sequencing captured expressed TCRB transcripts. The protocol was immunoSEQ multiplex PCR, while the TCRdb copy is restricted to in-frame clones and leaves out a portion. The sample records 95,000 to 150,000 clones, 16% being singletons. Sequences were obtained from central memory CD4+ T cells from blood. These receptors came from a man aged 25-40 years with type 1 diabetes.

This clone came up a few times. V usage is TRBV30 and J usage is TRBJ1-3, with 7 bases fitting TRBD1. In germline, CDR1 is GTSNPN, CDR2 SVGIG (reference sequence). J lost 8 bases, V lost 2 bases, and 6 bases had no gene match. The CDR3 spans 13 residues. CDR3 region: CAWSWQGVYTIYF. The CDR3 DNA reads as TGTGCCTGGAGTTGGCAGGGGGTGTACACCATATATTTT.

This sequence joins TRBV29-1 and TRBJ2-7; D perhaps matches TRBD2 (5 bases). V gave up 7 bases and J gave up 2 bases, with 9 bases separating them. CDR3 length: 11 residues. Germline V gene lookup returns CDR1 SQVTM and CDR2 ANQGSEA. The CDR3 loop reads CSAAGTYEQYF. The CDR3 coding sequence is TGCAGCGCTGCCGGGACCTACGAGCAGTACTTC.

This clone was detected a few times. The rearrangement uses TRBV19 and TRBJ2-3; no clear D. Germline lookup yields CDR1 LNHDA and CDR2 SQIVND (reference sequence). V was clipped by 0 bases and J by 5 bases, with 9 bases between them. This CDR3 has 14 residues. In nucleotides, the CDR3 is TGTGCCAGTAGTATAGAGGGATACTTAGATACGCAGTATTTT. It is translated as CASSIEGYLDTQYF.

Many counts were recorded for this clone. In DNA, the CDR3 is TGTGCCAGCGCAAACCAGGGAGAGACCCAGTACTTC. Its translation is CASANQGETQYF. This chain connects TRBV18 to TRBJ2-5; TRBD1 is a possible D gene (5 bases). The germline CDR1 and CDR2 sequences are KGHSH and LQKENI. V dropped 8 bases and J dropped 4 bases, with 11 bases sitting between them. The CDR3 covers 12 residues.

This clone came up a few times. The genes are TRBV5-5 and TRBJ2-5, with D possibly called TRBD1 or TRBD2 (5 bases each). The V and J ends lost 4 bases and 5 bases respectively, with 9 bases between them. CDR3 length equals 12 residues. Germline V CDR1 and CDR2: SGHKS, YYEKEE (reference sequence). The CDR3: CASSRDGETQYF. CDR3 in DNA: TGTGCCAGCAGCCGGGACGGTGAGACCCAGTACTTC.

This clone was counted between two and nine times. This chain links TRBV2 with TRBJ1-6; D is unclear. CDR3 size: 13 residues. V lost 5 bases, J lost 8 bases, and 10 bases lay in between. CDR1 SNHLY and CDR2 FYNNEI come from the germline V gene. The CDR3 spells CASSPLGDSPLHF. CDR3 sequence (DNA): TGTGCCAGCAGTCCTTTAGGTGATTCACCCCTCCACTTT.

The gene calls are TRBV27 and TRBJ2-7; TRBD2 might be the D (5 bases). The ends were cut back, 4 bases at V and 0 bases at J, with 7 bases in the middle. The length of the CDR3 is 13 residues. Per the germline V gene, CDR1 is MNHEY and CDR2 is SMNVEV (reference sequence). In DNA form, the CDR3 reads TGTGCCAGCAGTTCCGGGAACTCCTACGAGCAGTACTTC. It encodes CASSSGNSYEQYF.

This clone was picked up a small number of times. The chain recombines TRBV5-5 with TRBJ2-7; D not certain. This CDR3 is built from 14 residues. From germline, CDR1 is SGHKS and CDR2 YYEKEE (reference sequence). V dropped 4 bases and J dropped 2 bases, with 13 bases sitting between them. CDR3: CASSITYWAYEQYF. The CDR3 DNA is TGTGCCAGCAGCATAACTTATTGGGCCTACGAGCAGTACTTC.

As regards this clone: The junction does not match germline at one end; this may be a read error. The CDR3 DNA sequence: TGTGCTAGCAGCTTAGGCCAGCACAATGAGCAGTTCTTC. Encoded protein: CASSLGQHNEQFF. The J gene is TRBJ2-1, the V gene TRBV7-7; D gene unclear. The CDR3 spans 13 residues. Germline lookup yields CDR1 SSHAT and CDR2 FNYEAQ (reference sequence). The full variable domain, with the rest looked up from reference TRBV7-7 and TRBJ2-1, is GAGVSQSPRYKVTKRGQDVTLRCDPISSHATLYWYQQALGQGPEFLTYFNYEAQPDKSGLPSDRFSAERPEGSISTLTIQRTEQRDSAMYRCASSLGQHNEQFFGPGTRLTVL.

CDR3 in DNA: TGCGCCAGCAGCCAAGAAAGGGGGACAGACACAGATACGCAGTATTTT. It is translated as CASSQERGTDTDTQYF. The chain links TRBV4-3 to TRBJ2-3; 7 bases line up with TRBD1. Germline lookup yields CDR1 LGHNA and CDR2 YSLEER. The CDR3 covers 16 residues. J lost 2 bases, V lost 0 bases, and 5 bases had no gene match.

The chain recombines TRBV13 with TRBJ1-1; 10 positions match TRBD1. V was pared by 3 bases and J by 4 bases, with 8 bases of the junction left unmatched. The germline V gene has CDR1 PRHDT and CDR2 FYEKMQ (reference sequence). The CDR3 sequence is 16 residues long. DNA of the CDR3: TGTGCCAGCAGCTTCGGGACAGGGGCCCCAAGCACTGAAGCTTTCTTT. It codes for CASSFGTGAPSTEAFF.

This clone was counted a few times. The rearrangement links TRBV29-1 to TRBJ2-7; D unclear. The end of the DNA aligns better with TRBJ2-1, so the J call may be wrong. Per the germline V gene, CDR1 is SQVTM and CDR2 is ANQGSEA. The CDR3 has 13 amino acids. CDR3 loop: CSGNGVSYNEQFF. CDR3 nucleotides: TGCAGCGGAAACGGTGTCTCCTACAATGAGCAGTTCTTC.

This clone was counted only a few times. J is TRBJ1-3 and V is TRBV7-2; no reliable D call. The CDR3 consists of 15 residues. V was pared by 5 bases and J by 3 bases, with 14 bases between. Germline V CDR1 and CDR2: SGHTA, FQGNSA. Here the CDR3 DNA reads TGTGCCAGCAGCCCCTCGATCCAAAGTGGAAACACCATATATTTT. This sequence encodes CASSPSIQSGNTIYF.

This clone was detected only a few times. V usage is TRBV30 and J usage is TRBJ2-3; D unclear. There are 12 residues in the CDR3. The V and J ends lost 0 bases and 4 bases respectively, with 5 bases between them. The germline gives CDR1 GTSNPN, CDR2 SVGIG (reference sequence). CDR3: CAWSVRADTQYF. The CDR3 nucleotides read TGTGCCTGGAGTGTAAGGGCAGATACGCAGTATTTT.

This clone was found a few times. The CDR3 is CASLYGGRDEQFF. The CDR3 bases are TGTGCCAGCCTCTACGGGGGCCGAGATGAGCAGTTCTTC. The genes are TRBV7-2 and TRBJ2-1; D could derive from TRBD1 or TRBD2 (6 bases each). This CDR3 comprises 13 residues. Deletions cut 8 bases from V and 8 bases from J, with 16 bases between. Germline lookup yields CDR1 SGHTA and CDR2 FQGNSA.

This clone was found a few times. The rearrangement uses TRBV30 and TRBJ2-7; D remains ambiguous. The CDR3 is 13 amino acids. V lost 0 bases and J lost 5, with 11 bases in between. Germline assignment: CDR1 GTSNPN and CDR2 SVGIG (reference sequence). The CDR3 nucleotides read TGTGCCTGGAGTGTCGCAGGCTGGGACGAGCAGTACTTC. It codes for CAWSVAGWDEQYF.

The chain uses TRBV30 and TRBJ2-7, with 7 bases identical to TRBD1. CDR1 and CDR2 (germline): GTSNPN, SVGIG (reference sequence). The CDR3 totals 16 residues. The J segment lost 0 bases and the V segment lost 4 bases, leaving 12 bases of the junction unmatched. The CDR3 reads CAWTGQRDSRSYEQYF. The CDR3 nucleotides read TGTGCCTGGACCGGTCAACGGGACAGCCGCTCCTACGAGCAGTACTTC.

V usage is TRBV29-1 and J usage is TRBJ2-3; 7 nucleotides line up with TRBD2. CDR3 size: 15 residues. The V segment lost 6 bases and the J segment 4 bases; nucleotides outside the gene matches: 13. Germline V lookup: CDR1 SQVTM, CDR2 ANQGSEA. DNA for the CDR3: TGCAGCGTGGACGCTGGACTAGTACGGGCAGATACGCAGTATTTT. It specifies CSVDAGLVRADTQYF.

This clone was picked up many times. This chain joins TRBV25-1 and TRBJ2-1, with a tentative D call TRBD2 (6 bases). Germline CDR1 is MGHDK and CDR2 is SYGVNS. Trimming shortened V by 4 bases and J by 13 bases, and 11 bases separated the two germline ends. CDR3 length: 11 amino acids. The CDR3 DNA follows: TGTGCCAGCAGTGTCCGGGACTTTCAGTTCTTC. This gives the protein CASSVRDFQFF.

The chain employs TRBV19 and TRBJ1-2, with 8 bases that match TRBD1. V trimming: 8 bases; J trimming: 3 bases; junction bases outside the gene matches: 8. The germline V gene encodes CDR1 LNHDA and CDR2 SQIVND (reference sequence). This CDR3 comprises 14 residues. The CDR3 loop reads CASGGTGVHYGYTF. CDR3 coding DNA: TGTGCCAGTGGTGGGACAGGAGTTCACTATGGCTACACCTTC.

Here the CDR3 reads CASRGYGGTDTQYF. The DNA for the CDR3 is TGTGCCAGCAGGGGTTATGGAGGCACAGATACGCAGTATTTT. This chain links TRBV28 with TRBJ2-3; D unclear. Trimming took 6 bases from V and 1 from J, leaving 11 bases between them. Germline loops: CDR1 MDHEN, CDR2 SYDVKM. The CDR3 is made up of 14 amino acids.